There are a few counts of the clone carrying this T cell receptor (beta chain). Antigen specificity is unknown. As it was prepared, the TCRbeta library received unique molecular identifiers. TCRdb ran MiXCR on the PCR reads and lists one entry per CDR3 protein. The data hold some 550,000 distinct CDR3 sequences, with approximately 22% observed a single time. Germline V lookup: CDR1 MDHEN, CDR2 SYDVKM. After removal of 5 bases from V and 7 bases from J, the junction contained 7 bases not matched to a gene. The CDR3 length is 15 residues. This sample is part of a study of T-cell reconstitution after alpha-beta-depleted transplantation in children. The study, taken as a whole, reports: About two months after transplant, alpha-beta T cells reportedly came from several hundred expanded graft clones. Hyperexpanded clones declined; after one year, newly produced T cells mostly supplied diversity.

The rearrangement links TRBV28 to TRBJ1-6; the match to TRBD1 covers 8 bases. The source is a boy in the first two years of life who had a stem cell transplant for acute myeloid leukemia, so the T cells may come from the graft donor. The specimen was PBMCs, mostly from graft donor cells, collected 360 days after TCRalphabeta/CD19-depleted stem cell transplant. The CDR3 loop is CASSLRQGSNSPLHF. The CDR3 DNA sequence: TGTGCCAGCAGTCTCCGACAGGGGTCGAATTCACCCCTCCACTTT.